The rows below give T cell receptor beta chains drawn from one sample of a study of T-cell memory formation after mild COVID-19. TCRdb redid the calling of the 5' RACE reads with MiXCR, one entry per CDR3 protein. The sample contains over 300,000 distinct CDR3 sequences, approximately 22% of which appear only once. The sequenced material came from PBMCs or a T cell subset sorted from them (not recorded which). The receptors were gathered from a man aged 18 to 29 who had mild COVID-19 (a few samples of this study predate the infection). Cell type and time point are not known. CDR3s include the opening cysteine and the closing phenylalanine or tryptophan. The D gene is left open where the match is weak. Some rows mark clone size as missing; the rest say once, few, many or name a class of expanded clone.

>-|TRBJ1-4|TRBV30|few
TGTGCCTGGAGTAACGGCCAGCCTAATGAAAAACTGTTTTTT
CAWSNGQPNEKLFF
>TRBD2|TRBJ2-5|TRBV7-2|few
TGTGCCAGCAGCTTAGGGACCGGGGGGGCCACGGAGACCCAGTACTTC
CASSLGTGGATETQYF
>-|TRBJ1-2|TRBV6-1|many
TGTGCCAGCCGCCTCATTACAGCAGTCTATGGCTACACCTTC
CASRLITAVYGYTF
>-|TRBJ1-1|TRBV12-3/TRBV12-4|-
TGTGCCAGCAGTTTCTGGGGGCAGACTGAAGCTTTCTTT
CASSFWGQTEAFF
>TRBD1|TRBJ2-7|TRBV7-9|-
TGTGCCAGCAGTCCCTCAGGGGGCTCGAGCTCCTACGAGCAGTACTTC
CASSPSGGSSSYEQYF
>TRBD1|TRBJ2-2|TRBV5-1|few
TGCGCCAGCAGCCGGGACAGGGGTTCCGGGGAGCTGTTTTTT
CASSRDRGSGELFF
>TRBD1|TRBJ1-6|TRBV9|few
TGTGCCAGCAGCGTAGAGGGGACAGGGGGTTCACCCCTCCACTTT
CASSVEGTGGSPLHF
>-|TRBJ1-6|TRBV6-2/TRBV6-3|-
TGTGCCAGCAGCCTAGATCAAGGGTCGAGGTCACCCCTCCACTTT
CASSLDQGSRSPLHF
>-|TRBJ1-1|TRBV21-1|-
TGTGCCAGCAGCCCAAAGACAGGGAGAGCTTTCTTT
CASSPKTGRAFF
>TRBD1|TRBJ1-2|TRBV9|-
TGTGCCAGCAGCGCGGGACAGGGAAATGGCTACACCTTC
CASSAGQGNGYTF
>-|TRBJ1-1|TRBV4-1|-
TGCGCCAGCAGCCAACCCCTAGGGCAGGGAGAAGCTTTCTTT
CASSQPLGQGEAFF
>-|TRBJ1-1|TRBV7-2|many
TGTGCCAGCAGCCGACCTGGTAGCACTGAAGCTTTCTTT
CASSRPGSTEAFF
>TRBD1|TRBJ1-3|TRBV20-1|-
TGCAGTGCTAGGGACAGGGAGTATGGAAACACCATATATTTT
CSARDREYGNTIYF
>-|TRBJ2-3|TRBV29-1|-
TGCAGCGTTGAGTCTTTGGGGGCCGATACGCAGTATTTT
CSVESLGADTQYF
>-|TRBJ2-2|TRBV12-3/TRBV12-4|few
TGTGCCAGCAGTATGGACAGAAACACCGGGGAGCTGTTTTTT
CASSMDRNTGELFF
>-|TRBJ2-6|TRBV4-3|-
TGCGCCAGCAGCCAAGATTACGAGGGAGCTGGGGCCAACGTCCTGACTTTC
CASSQDYEGAGANVLTF
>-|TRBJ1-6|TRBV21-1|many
TGTGCCAGCAGCAAAGTGATTGGACAGGTGGATTCACCCCTCCACTTT
CASSKVIGQVDSPLHF
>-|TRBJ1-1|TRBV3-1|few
TGTGCCAGCAGCCAAGACGGAAACCCTGGTTCGTGGACTGAAGCTTTCTTT
CASSQDGNPGSWTEAFF
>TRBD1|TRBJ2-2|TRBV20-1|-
TGCAGTGCTAGAGATACAGGACAGGGGTACGGGGAGCTGTTTTTT
CSARDTGQGYGELFF
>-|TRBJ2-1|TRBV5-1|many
TGCGCCAGCAGCTTGGGCGTGGAAGGGAATGAGCAGTTCTTC
CASSLGVEGNEQFF
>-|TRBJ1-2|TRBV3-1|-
TGTGCCAGCAGCCAAGCTCTCTATGGCTACACCTTC
CASSQALYGYTF
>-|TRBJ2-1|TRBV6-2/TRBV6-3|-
TGTGCCAGCAGTTACTCGGGAGGGGGCCCTTCCTACAATGAGCAGTTCTTC
CASSYSGGGPSYNEQFF
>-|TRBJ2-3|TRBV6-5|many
TGTGCCAGCAGTTACTCGGGCGGGGGCACAGATACGCAGTATTTT
CASSYSGGGTDTQYF
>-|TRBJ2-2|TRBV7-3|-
TGTGCCAGCAGCAAACTGGGGGCGCGGGCCGGGGAGCTGTTTTTT
CASSKLGARAGELFF
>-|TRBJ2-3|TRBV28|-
TGTGCCAGCATGGGGGGCCCCAAGGTAGATACGCAGTATTTT
CASMGGPKVDTQYF
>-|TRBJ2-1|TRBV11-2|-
TGTGCCAGCAGCTTGCTAGGGCGTACGACCTACAATGAGCAGTTCTTC
CASSLLGRTTYNEQFF
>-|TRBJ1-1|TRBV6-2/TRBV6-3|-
TGTGCCAGCAGCCCCAGGTTGGGGAGGAACACTGAAGCTTTCTTT
CASSPRLGRNTEAFF
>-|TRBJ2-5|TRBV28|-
TGTGCCAGCAGTTTAGTGGGGCCAGAGACCCAGTACTTC
CASSLVGPETQYF
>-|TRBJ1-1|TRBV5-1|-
TGCGCCAGCAGCTTGTTTTCGACAGGGAACACTGAAGCTTTCTTT
CASSLFSTGNTEAFF
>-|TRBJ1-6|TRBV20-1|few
TGCAGTGCTAGAAAGGACGCTGCCTATAATTCACCCCTCCACTTT
CSARKDAAYNSPLHF
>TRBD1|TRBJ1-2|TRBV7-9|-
TGTGCCAGCAGCGCCCTACCAGGGGGCGTCTATGGCTACACCTTC
CASSALPGGVYGYTF
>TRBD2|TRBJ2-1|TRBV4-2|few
TGTGCCAGCAGCTATAGCGGGGGGAGAGAGCAGTTCTTC
CASSYSGGREQFF
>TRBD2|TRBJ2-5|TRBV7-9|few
TGTGCCAGCAGCCTTATCGTTAGCGGGTACCAAGAGACCCAGTACTTC
CASSLIVSGYQETQYF
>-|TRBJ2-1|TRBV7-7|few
TGTGCTAGCAGCCCCTGGGGATCTGGCTATGAGCAGTTCTTC
CASSPWGSGYEQFF
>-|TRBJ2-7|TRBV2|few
TGTGCCAGCAACTCTCCTGAGTCAGGCTACGAGCAGTACTTC
CASNSPESGYEQYF
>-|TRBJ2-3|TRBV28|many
TGTGCCAGCACCGTAAAGGTGGATACGCAGTATTTT
CASTVKVDTQYF
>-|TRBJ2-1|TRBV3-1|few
TGTGCCAGCAGCCGTCGGACACTGGGGTTGCATGAGCAGTTCTTC
CASSRRTLGLHEQFF
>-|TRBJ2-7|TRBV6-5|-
TGTGCCAGCTGTACAGGAGCCGAGCAGTACTTC
CASCTGAEQYF
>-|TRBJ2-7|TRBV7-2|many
TGTGCCAGCAGCTTACCAGGAGCCTACGAGCAGTACTTC
CASSLPGAYEQYF
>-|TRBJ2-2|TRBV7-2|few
TGTGCCAGCAGCTCAACTATTATTACAGGGCTTCGCACCGGGGAGCTGTTTTTT
CASSSTIITGLRTGELFF
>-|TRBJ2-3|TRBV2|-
TGTGCCAGCAGTGAATCCCGGGATAAAACAGATACGCAGTATTTT
CASSESRDKTDTQYF
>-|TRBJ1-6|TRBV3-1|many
TGTGCCAGCACCATAACAGCAGGGTCACCCCTCCACTTT
CASTITAGSPLHF
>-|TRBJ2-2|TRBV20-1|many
TGCAGTGCTCCAAGGCCGTCCGGGGAGCTGTTTTTT
CSAPRPSGELFF
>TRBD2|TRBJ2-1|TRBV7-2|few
TGTGCCAGCAGCATCGGGACTAGCGGGGGGGGACGGGAGCAGTTCTTC
CASSIGTSGGGREQFF
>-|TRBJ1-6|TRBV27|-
TGTGCCAGCAGTTTATCAGGGATCGGTAATTCACCCCTCCACTTT
CASSLSGIGNSPLHF
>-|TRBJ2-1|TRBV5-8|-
TGTGCCAGCAGCTTGGGGGCCAGCTCCTACAATGAGCAGTTCTTC
CASSLGASSYNEQFF
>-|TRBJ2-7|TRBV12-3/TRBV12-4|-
TGTGCCAGCAGTTTCCAAGGGAGGCAGTACTTC
CASSFQGRQYF